This paragraph reports one T cell receptor (beta chain). Its cognate antigen is unknown. The entry originates in a study of cytomegalovirus exposure and HLA in healthy donors. Study conclusions and caveats: With later analysis, a missense DCLRE1C variant became linked to TCR beta V- and J-gene trimming. Some highly shared sequence variants likely arose as a pipeline artifact. Later on, an analysis found that several of the most significant clusters appeared to be linked to common viral pathogens, which included parvovirus B19. The study put under 200 TCR beta chains on its list as cytomegalovirus-associated.

Primers for the PCR totalled 60 Vbeta and 13 Jbeta. The method was immunoSEQ multiplex PCR; TCRdb's version includes in-frame clones alone and lacks a portion of them. The repertoire holds roughly 180,000 clones, with about 83% as singletons. Sequenced input: PBMCs. This TCR was sampled from a female donor in good health and CMV-seronegative.

CDR3 coding DNA: TGTGCCAGCAGCCTAGCGGGAGGGCTTGCGCTAGATACGCAGTATTTT. Protein: CASSLAGGLALDTQYF. This chain uses TRBV5-4 with TRBJ2-3, with TRBD2 identical over 12 bases. The CDR3 loop spans 16 amino acids. V shed 4 bases, J shed 5 bases, and the junction held 8 bases outside the gene matches. The germline V gene encodes CDR1 SGHNT and CDR2 YYREEE (reference sequence).